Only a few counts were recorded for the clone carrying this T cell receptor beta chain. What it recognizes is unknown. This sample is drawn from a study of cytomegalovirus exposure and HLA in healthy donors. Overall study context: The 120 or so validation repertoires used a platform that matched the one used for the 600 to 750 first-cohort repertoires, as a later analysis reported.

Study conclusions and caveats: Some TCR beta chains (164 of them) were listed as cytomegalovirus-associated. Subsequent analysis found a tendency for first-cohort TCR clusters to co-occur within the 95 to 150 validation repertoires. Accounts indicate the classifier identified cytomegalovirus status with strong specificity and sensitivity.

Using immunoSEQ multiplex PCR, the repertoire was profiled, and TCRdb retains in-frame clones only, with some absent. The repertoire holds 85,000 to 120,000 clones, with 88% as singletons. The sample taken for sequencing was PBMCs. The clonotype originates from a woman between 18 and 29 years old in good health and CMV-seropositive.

CDR3 sequence reads: CASSQGRGADEQFF. CDR3 nucleotide sequence: TGCGCCAGCAGCCAAGGGCGGGGGGCCGATGAGCAGTTCTTC. The rearrangement links TRBV4-1 to TRBJ2-1, with 8 bases lining up with TRBD2. CDR3 length: 14 residues. With V trimmed by 1 base and J by 8 bases, 4 bases remained unmatched. Germline V gene lookup returns CDR1 MGHRA and CDR2 YSYEKL.